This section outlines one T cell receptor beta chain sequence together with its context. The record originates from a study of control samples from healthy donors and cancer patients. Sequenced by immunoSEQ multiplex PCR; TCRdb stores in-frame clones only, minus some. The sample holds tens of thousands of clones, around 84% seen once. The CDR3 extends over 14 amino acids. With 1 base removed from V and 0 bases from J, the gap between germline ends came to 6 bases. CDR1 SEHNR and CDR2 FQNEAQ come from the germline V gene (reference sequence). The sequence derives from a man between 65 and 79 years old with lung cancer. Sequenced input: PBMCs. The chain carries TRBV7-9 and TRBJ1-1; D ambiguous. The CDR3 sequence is CASSLGRVNTEAFF. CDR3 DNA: TGTGCCAGCAGCTTAGGTAGGGTGAACACTGAAGCTTTCTTT. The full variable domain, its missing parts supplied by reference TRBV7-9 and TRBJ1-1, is DTGVSQNPRHKITKRGQNVTFRCDPISEHNRLYWYRQTLGQGPEFLTYFQNEAQLEKSRLLSDRFSAERPKGSFSTLEIQRTEQGDSAMYLCASSLGRVNTEAFFGQGTRLTVV.